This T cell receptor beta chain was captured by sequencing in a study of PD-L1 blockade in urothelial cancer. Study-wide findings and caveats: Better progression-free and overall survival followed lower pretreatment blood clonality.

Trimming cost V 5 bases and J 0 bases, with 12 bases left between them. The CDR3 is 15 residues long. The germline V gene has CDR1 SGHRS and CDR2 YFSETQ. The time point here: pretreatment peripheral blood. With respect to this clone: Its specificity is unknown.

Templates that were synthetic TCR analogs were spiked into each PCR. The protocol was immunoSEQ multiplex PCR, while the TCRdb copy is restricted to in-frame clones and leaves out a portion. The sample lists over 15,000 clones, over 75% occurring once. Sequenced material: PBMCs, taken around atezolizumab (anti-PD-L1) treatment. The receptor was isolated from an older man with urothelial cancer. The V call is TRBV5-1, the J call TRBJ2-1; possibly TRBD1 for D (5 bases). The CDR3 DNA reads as TGCGCCAGCAGGGCCGACAGTCCCTCCTACAATGAGCAGTTCTTC. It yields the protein CASRADSPSYNEQFF.